This TCR beta chain was identified in a study of early T cells in non-severe SARS-CoV-2 infection. The table lists this clonotype with many counts. Germline values: CDR1 DFQATT, CDR2 SNEGSKA (reference sequence). The ends were cut back, 1 base at V and 3 bases at J, with 15 bases in the middle. CDR3 size: 15 residues. As part of library construction, unique molecular identifiers were attached to individual cDNA molecules. Each CDR3 protein gets one entry after TCRdb re-called the 5' RACE reads with MiXCR. The repertoire holds about 94,000 distinct CDR3 sequences, with approximately 13% as singletons. The V call is TRBV20-1, the J call TRBJ1-2, with D tentatively TRBD1 (5 bases). Sample: whole blood. The receptor was isolated from an adult who was a healthcare worker with PCR-confirmed SARS-CoV-2 infection or an uninfected control (not recorded which). The CDR3 nucleotides read TGCAGTGCTAGAGCCGGGGCCAGCTTCTACTATGGCTACACCTTC. Protein: CSARAGASFYYGYTF.